This T cell receptor beta chain derives from a study of blood T cells in healthy people across ages. Across the whole study: The template switching approach captured approximately one barcoded beta molecule for every two T cells. Study-wide results and limits: Among T cells, TCR beta diversity per million cells dropped roughly linearly as age rose.

Combining a sample-barcoded 5' primer with a J-beta primer mix, a second PCR ran for about 7 to 12 cycles. In TCRdb, the 5' RACE reads were re-called with MiXCR into one record per CDR3 protein. The sample shows hundreds of thousands of distinct CDR3 sequences, 55% to 70% of them seen only once. Each sample yielded at least 6 million isolated PBMCs. This clonotype was picked up a small number of times. Its target is unknown. V was shortened by 3 bases and J by 2 bases, with 23 bases between the two germline ends. This CDR3 is 19 amino acids long. Germline V gene lookup returns CDR1 MDHEN and CDR2 SYDVKM.

Source material: blood. This TCR came from a young man in good health. V and J are TRBV28 and TRBJ1-5; D gene ambiguous. DNA of the CDR3: TGTGCCAGCAGTTTTTCGCCGGACGACACTACCTTGGGCAATCAGCCCCAGCATTTT. This gives the protein CASSFSPDDTTLGNQPQHF. Combining the CDR3 with reference TRBV28 and TRBJ1-5 gives the whole variable domain DVKVTQSSRYLVKRTGEKVFLECVQDMDHENMFWYRQDPGLGLRLIYFSYDVKMKEKGDIPEGYSVSREKKERFSLILESASTNQTSMYLCASSFSPDDTTLGNQPQHFGDGTRLSIL.